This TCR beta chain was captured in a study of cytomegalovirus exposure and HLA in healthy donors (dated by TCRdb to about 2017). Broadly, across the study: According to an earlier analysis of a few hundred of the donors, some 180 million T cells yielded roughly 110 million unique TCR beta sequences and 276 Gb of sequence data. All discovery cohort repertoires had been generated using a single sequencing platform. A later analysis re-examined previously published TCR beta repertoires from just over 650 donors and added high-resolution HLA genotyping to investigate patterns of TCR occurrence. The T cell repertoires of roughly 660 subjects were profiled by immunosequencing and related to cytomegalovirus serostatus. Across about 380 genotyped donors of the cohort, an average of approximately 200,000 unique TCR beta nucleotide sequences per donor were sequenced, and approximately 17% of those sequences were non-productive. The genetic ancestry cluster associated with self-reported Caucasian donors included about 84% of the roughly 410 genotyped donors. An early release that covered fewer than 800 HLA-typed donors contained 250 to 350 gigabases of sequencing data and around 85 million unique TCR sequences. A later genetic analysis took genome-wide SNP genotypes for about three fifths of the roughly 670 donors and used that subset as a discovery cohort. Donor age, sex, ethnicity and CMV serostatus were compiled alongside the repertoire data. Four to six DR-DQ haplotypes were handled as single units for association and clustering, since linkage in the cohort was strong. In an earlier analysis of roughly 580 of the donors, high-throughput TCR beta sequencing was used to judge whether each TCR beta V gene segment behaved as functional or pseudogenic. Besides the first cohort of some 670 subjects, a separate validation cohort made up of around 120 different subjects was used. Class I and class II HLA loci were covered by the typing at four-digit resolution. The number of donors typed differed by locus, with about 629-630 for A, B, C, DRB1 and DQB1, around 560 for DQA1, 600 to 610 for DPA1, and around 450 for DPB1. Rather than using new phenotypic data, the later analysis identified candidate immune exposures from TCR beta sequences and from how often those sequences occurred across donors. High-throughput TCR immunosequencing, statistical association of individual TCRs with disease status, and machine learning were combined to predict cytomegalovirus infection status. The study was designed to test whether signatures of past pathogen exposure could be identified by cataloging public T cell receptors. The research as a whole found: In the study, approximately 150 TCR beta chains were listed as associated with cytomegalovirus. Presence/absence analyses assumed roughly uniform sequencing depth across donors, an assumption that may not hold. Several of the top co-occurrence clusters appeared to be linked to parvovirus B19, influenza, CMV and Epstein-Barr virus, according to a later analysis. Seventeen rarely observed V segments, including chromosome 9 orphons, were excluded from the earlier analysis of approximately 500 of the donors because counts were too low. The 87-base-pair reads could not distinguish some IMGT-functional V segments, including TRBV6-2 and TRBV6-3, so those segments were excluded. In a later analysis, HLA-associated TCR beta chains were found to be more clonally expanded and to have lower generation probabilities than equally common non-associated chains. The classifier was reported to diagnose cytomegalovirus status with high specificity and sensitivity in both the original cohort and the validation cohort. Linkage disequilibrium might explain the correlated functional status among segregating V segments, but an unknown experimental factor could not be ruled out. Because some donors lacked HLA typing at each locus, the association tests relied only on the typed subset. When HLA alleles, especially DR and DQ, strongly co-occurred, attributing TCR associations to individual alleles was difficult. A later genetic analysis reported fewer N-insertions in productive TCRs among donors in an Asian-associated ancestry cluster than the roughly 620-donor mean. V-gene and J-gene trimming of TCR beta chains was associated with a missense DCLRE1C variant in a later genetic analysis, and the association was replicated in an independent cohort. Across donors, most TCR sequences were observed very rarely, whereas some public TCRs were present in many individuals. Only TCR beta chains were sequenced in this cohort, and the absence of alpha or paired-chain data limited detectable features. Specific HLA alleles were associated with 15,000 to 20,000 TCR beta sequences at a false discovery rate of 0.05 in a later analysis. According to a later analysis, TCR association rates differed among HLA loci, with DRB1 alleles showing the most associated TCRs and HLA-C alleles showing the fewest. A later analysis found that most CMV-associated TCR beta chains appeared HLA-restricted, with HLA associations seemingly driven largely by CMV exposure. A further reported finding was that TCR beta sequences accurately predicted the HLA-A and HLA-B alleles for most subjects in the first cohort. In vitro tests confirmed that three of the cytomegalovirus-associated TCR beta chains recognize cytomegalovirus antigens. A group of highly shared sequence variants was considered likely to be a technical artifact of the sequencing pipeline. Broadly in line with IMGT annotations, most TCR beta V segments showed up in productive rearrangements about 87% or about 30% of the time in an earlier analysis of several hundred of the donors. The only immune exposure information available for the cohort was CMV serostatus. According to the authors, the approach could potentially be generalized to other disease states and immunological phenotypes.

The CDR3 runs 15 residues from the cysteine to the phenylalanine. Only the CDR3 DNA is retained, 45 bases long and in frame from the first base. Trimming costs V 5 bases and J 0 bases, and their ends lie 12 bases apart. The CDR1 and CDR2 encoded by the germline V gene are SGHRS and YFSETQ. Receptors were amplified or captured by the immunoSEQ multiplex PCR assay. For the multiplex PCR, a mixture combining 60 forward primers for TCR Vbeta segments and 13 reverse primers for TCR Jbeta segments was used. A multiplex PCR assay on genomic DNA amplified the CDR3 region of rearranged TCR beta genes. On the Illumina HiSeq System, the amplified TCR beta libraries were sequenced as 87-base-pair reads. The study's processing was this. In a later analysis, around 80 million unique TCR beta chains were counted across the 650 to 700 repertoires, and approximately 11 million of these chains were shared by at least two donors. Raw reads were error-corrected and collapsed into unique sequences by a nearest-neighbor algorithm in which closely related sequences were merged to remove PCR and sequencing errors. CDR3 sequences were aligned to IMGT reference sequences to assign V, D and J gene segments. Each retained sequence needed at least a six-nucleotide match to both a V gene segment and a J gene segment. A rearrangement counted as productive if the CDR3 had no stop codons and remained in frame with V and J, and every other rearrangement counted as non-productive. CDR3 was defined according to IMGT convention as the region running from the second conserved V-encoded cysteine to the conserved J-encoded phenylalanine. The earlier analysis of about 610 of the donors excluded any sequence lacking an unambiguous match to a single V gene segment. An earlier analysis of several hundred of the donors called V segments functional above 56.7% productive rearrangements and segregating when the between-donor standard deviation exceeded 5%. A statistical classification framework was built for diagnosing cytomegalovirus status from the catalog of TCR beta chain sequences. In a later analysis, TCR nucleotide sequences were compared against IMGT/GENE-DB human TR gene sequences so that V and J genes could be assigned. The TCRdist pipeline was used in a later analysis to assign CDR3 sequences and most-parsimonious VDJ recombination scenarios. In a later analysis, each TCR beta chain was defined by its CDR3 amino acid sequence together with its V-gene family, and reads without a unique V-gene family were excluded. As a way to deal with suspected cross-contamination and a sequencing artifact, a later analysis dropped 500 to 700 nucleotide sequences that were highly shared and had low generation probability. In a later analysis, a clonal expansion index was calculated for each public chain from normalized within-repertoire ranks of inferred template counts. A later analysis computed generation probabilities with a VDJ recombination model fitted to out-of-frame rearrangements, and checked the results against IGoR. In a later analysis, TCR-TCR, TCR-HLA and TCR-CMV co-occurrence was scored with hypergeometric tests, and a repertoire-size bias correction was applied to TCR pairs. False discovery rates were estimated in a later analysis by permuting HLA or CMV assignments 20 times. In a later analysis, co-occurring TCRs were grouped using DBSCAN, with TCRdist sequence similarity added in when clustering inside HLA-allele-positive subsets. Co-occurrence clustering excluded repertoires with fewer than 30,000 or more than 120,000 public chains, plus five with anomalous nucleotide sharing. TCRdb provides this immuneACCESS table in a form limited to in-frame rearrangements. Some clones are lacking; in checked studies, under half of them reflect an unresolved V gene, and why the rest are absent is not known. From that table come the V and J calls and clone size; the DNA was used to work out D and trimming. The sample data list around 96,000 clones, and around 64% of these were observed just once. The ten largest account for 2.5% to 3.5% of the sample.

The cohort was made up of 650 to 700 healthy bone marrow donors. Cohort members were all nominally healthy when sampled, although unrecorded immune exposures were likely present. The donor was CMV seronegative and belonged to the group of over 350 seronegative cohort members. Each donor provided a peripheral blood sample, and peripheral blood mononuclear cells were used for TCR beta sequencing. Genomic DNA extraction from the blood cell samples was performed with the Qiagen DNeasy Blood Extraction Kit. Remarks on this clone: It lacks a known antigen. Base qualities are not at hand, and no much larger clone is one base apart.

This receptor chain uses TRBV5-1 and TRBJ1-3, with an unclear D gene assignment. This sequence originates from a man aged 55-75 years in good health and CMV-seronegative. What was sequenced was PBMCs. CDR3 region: CASSQPDSSGNTIYF. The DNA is TGCGCCAGCAGTCAACCGGACTCCTCTGGAAACACCATATATTTT.